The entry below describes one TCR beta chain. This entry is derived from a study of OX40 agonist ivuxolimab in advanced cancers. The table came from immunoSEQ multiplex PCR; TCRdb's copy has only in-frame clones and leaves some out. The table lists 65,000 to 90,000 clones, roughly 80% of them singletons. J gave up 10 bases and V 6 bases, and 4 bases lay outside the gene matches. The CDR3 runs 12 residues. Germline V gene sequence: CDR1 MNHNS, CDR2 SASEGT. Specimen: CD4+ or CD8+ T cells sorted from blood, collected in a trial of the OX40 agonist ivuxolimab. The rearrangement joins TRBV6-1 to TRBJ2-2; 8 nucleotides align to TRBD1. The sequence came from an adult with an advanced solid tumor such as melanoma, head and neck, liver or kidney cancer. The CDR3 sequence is CASSRTGLELFF. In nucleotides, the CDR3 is TGTGCCAGCAGCAGGACAGGGTTGGAGCTGTTTTTT.